This T cell receptor beta chain was captured by sequencing in a study of CD8 T cells in ankylosing spondylitis. In its sample, this clonotype was seen many times. What it recognizes is unknown. The length of the CDR3 is 15 residues. V lost 6 bases and J 4 bases, leaving 18 bases between the germline ends. CDR1 and CDR2 (germline): MDHEN, SYDVKM. Study-wide results and limits: Relatively scarce in peripheral blood, disease-linked clones were CD8+.

The authors made TCR beta libraries by quantitative 5'-RACE with molecular barcodes. TCRdb recomputed calls from the 5' RACE reads with MiXCR, one row per CDR3 protein. The data hold 150,000 to 200,000 distinct CDR3 sequences, with 9.5% to 13% observed a single time. The V and J genes are TRBV28 and TRBJ1-2; perhaps TRBD1 as D (6 bases). This clonotype was obtained from a male donor with ankylosing spondylitis or in good health (not recorded which). The sequenced material came from blood, either unsorted or a sorted T cell fraction (not recorded which). CDR3 protein: CASRLRGGQSYGYTF. The CDR3 DNA reads as TGTGCCAGCAGGCTAAGGGGGGGCCAAAGCTATGGCTACACCTTC.